What follows is one TCR beta chain and its context. The antigen remains undetermined. This sample stems from a study of cytomegalovirus exposure and HLA in healthy donors. Use of 60 Vbeta and 13 Jbeta primers characterized the PCR. TCRdb's table, derived via immunoSEQ multiplex PCR, lists solely in-frame clones and lacks some. Its table lists 74,000 or so clones. V gave up 5 bases and J gave up 7 bases; unmatched junction bases: 7. This CDR3 has 15 residues. Germline-derived CDR1 and CDR2 are MNHEY and SVGAGI. Points from the study as a whole: The study designated 164 TCR beta chains cytomegalovirus-associated. Later examination showed HLA-associated TCR beta chains had greater clonal expansion than equally common others. Donors belonging to an Asian-associated ancestry cluster reportedly showed fewer N-insertions in productive TCRs than the roughly 700-donor mean, according to what a later analysis found. Productive rates of about 87% or about 30% were seen for most TCR beta V segments in an earlier analysis.

The sample consisted of PBMCs. This sequence originates from a woman aged 55 to 70 in good health and CMV-seronegative. This sequence joins TRBV6-5 and TRBJ2-1; TRBD2 agrees at 11 bases. CDR3: CASSPPGLAANEQFF. DNA of the CDR3: TGTGCCAGCAGTCCGCCGGGACTAGCGGCGAATGAGCAGTTCTTC.